One and the same sample provided the 32 T cell receptor beta chains below, sequenced in a study of cytomegalovirus exposure and HLA in healthy donors. PCR used 60 Vbeta primers and 13 Jbeta primers. Data came from immunoSEQ multiplex PCR; TCRdb stores just in-frame clones and leaves some out. The data show some 170,000 clones, 82% seen once. Material for sequencing was PBMCs. Source of these receptors: a man aged 45 to 65 in good health and CMV-seropositive.

V usage is TRBV19 and J usage is TRBJ1-1; TRBD1 matches 7 bases. The V segment lost 7 bases and the J segment 10 bases; nucleotides outside the gene matches: 18. This CDR3 has 15 amino acids. Germline CDR1 LNHDA, CDR2 SQIVND (reference sequence). The CDR3 loop reads CASIPSRQGTRGAFF. For the CDR3, the DNA is TGTGCCAGTATCCCCTCACGACAGGGTACACGGGGAGCTTTCTTT.

The chain is built from TRBV10-3 and TRBJ2-2, with TRBD1 matching over 9 bases. Germline V gives CDR1 ENHRY, CDR2 SYGVKD. V shed 7 bases and J 6 bases; nucleotides not matched to a gene: 9. This CDR3 has 15 amino acids. CDR3 residues: CAINPDRGGSGELFF. The CDR3, as DNA: TGTGCCATCAATCCGGACAGGGGAGGTTCCGGGGAGCTGTTTTTT.

The chain couples TRBV11-1 to TRBJ1-3; the D gene is possibly TRBD1 (5 bases). Germline values: CDR1 SGHAT, CDR2 FQDESV (reference sequence). This CDR3 spans 17 amino acids. Trimming took 5 bases from V and 0 from J, leaving 17 bases between them. The CDR3 loop reads CASSRPKRQSSGNTIYF. DNA for the CDR3: TGTGCCAGCAGCCGCCCGAAGAGACAGAGCTCTGGAAACACCATATATTTT. The complete variable domain, with remaining parts taken from reference TRBV11-1 and TRBJ1-3, reads EAEVAQSPRYKITEKSQAVAFWCDPISGHATLYWYRQILGQGPELLVQFQDESVVDDSQLPKDRFSAERLKGVDSTLKIQPAELGDSAMYLCASSRPKRQSSGNTIYFGEGSWLTVV.

The rearrangement uses TRBV7-2 and TRBJ1-3; possibly TRBD1 for D (5 bases). There are 17 residues in the CDR3. Germline V lookup: CDR1 SGHTA, CDR2 FQGNSA. V gave up 1 base and J gave up 2 bases, with 15 bases separating them. The CDR3 coding sequence is TGTGCCAGCAGCTTAGTGGGCGGGGGGGAAACTGGAAACACCATATATTTT. Its translation: CASSLVGGGETGNTIYF.

This chain joins TRBV28 and TRBJ2-7; maybe TRBD2 (6 bases). This CDR3 region has 15 residues. Trimming took 6 bases from V and 4 from J, leaving 19 bases between them. Per the germline V gene, CDR1 is MDHEN and CDR2 is SYDVKM. Here the CDR3 DNA reads TGTGCCAGCAGGGGGGGAGGCAGGGAATCATACGAGCAGTACTTC. Amino acids: CASRGGGRESYEQYF.

The sample holds one count of this clone. An end of the junction does not agree with germline; a read error may underlie this. This sequence joins TRBV7-2 and TRBJ2-1, with D perhaps given as TRBD1 or TRBD2 (6 bases each). There are 14 residues in the CDR3. CDR1 and CDR2 from the germline V gene are SGHTA and FQGNSA. CDR3 DNA: TGTGCCAGCAGCGTAGCGGACAGCTACAATGAGCAGTTCTTC. It translates to CASSVADSYNEQFF. Full variable domain (rest looked up from reference TRBV7-2 and TRBJ2-1): GAGVSQSPSNKVTEKGKDVELRCDPISGHTALYWYRQSLGQGLEFLIYFQGNSAPDKSGLPSDRFSAERTGGSVSTLTIQRTQQEDSAVYLCASSVADSYNEQFFGPGTRLTVL.

This clone was seen only a few times. This sequence joins TRBV9 and TRBJ2-5; 8 bases are a match to TRBD2. Germline V gene lookup returns CDR1 SGDLS and CDR2 YYNGEE. This CDR3 comprises 14 residues. Trimming cost V 3 bases and J 2 bases; bases outside gene matches: 3. The CDR3 here is CASSESSGQETQYF. In DNA form, the CDR3 reads TGTGCCAGCAGCGAGTCTAGCGGGCAAGAGACCCAGTACTTC.

In regard to this clone: The junction and the germline gene differ at one end; a read error may be behind it. This chain joins TRBV7-2 and TRBJ1-2; 7 bases map to TRBD1. CDR3 size: 16 residues. Per the germline V gene, CDR1 is SGHTA and CDR2 is FQGNSA. The CDR3 nucleotides are TGCGCCAGCAGCCCACGCCTGACAGGGTCAGTCTATGGCTACACCTTC. Translating it yields CASSPRLTGSVYGYTF.

V is TRBV6-5 and J is TRBJ2-4, with D perhaps TRBD2 (6 bases). This CDR3 comprises 14 residues. Germline V CDR1 and CDR2: MNHEY, SVGAGI. V was trimmed by 7 bases and J by 1 base, leaving 11 bases between them. CDR3 DNA sequence: TGTGCCAGCACTAAGGACTACGCCAAAAACATTCAGTACTTC. This codes for CASTKDYAKNIQYF.

In this sample, this clone turned up once. This chain links TRBV4-3 with TRBJ2-5, with TRBD1 matching over 8 bases. Looked up from germline, CDR1 is LGHNA and CDR2 is YSLEER. V was clipped by 3 bases and J by 2 bases; unmatched bases: 5. The length of the CDR3 is 15 residues. This chain's CDR3 is CASSQGTGQQETQYF. Written as DNA, the CDR3 is TGCGCCAGCAGCCAGGGGACAGGACAGCAAGAGACCCAGTACTTC.

The rearrangement joins TRBV19 to TRBJ2-1, with 13 bases matching TRBD2. J was trimmed by 8 bases and V by 4 bases; bases with no gene match: 5. Germline loops: CDR1 LNHDA, CDR2 SQIVND (reference sequence). The CDR3 is made up of 15 amino acids. The CDR3 bases are TGTGCCAGTAGTAGACTAGCGGGGGGAACCGATGAGCAGTTCTTC. Encoded protein: CASSRLAGGTDEQFF.

The V and J genes are TRBV5-1 and TRBJ2-7; 9 bases align to TRBD1. V shed 4 bases and J 2 bases; nucleotides not matched to a gene: 1. In germline, CDR1 is SGHRS, CDR2 YFSETQ. The CDR3 spans 13 residues. CDR3 sequence: CASSGDRAYEQYF. The DNA of the CDR3 is TGCGCCAGCAGCGGGGACAGGGCCTACGAGCAGTACTTC.

This chain connects TRBV16 to TRBJ1-4; D unresolved. The CDR3 loop spans 14 amino acids. The germline V and J ends were trimmed by 0 bases and 4 bases, with 6 bases remaining between them. The germline gives CDR1 KGHSY, CDR2 FQNENV. For the CDR3, the DNA is TGTGCCAGCAGCCAATCGGGCCGTAATGAAAAACTGTTTTTT. Protein: CASSQSGRNEKLFF.

This clone appeared many times. In DNA, the CDR3 is TGTGCCAGCAGCTCTACTAGCGGGAGGATCGGGGAGCAGTTCTTC. Protein: CASSSTSGRIGEQFF. The chain recombines TRBV7-9 with TRBJ2-1, with TRBD2 identical over 12 bases. This CDR3 region has 15 residues. V shed 4 bases, J shed 10 bases, and the junction held 8 bases outside the gene matches. Per the germline V gene, CDR1 is SEHNR and CDR2 is FQNEAQ (reference sequence). The full variable domain, with the rest looked up from reference TRBV7-9 and TRBJ2-1, is DTGVSQNPRHKITKRGQNVTFRCDPISEHNRLYWYRQTLGQGPEFLTYFQNEAQLEKSRLLSDRFSAERPKGSFSTLEIQRTEQGDSAMYLCASSSTSGRIGEQFFGPGTRLTVL.

The genes are TRBV19 and TRBJ1-5; D unclear. Germline loops: CDR1 LNHDA, CDR2 SQIVND (reference sequence). Trimming stripped 4 bases from V and 10 bases from J, with 11 bases between. This CDR3 region has 12 residues. The DNA of the CDR3 is TGTGCCAGTAGTACCCCTTATCTTCCCCAGCATTTT. Translated, it gives CASSTPYLPQHF.

V usage is TRBV14 and J usage is TRBJ2-2; 7 positions match TRBD1. The CDR3 length is 13 residues. After removal of 4 bases from V and 6 bases from J, the junction contained 2 bases not matched to a gene. From germline, CDR1 is SGHDN and CDR2 FVKESK. The CDR3 loop is CASSPQGAGELFF. Here the CDR3 DNA reads TGTGCCAGCAGCCCTCAGGGGGCCGGGGAGCTGTTTTTT.

The chain recombines TRBV7-3 with TRBJ2-2, with 9 positions matching TRBD2. Trimming cost V 5 bases and J 6 bases; bases outside gene matches: 7. The CDR3 is made up of 15 amino acids. Germline values: CDR1 SGHTA, CDR2 FQGTGA. The CDR3 DNA is TGTGCCAGCAGCCCCCTAGCGGGGTCGCCCGGGGAGCTGTTTTTT. It is translated as CASSPLAGSPGELFF.

This chain links TRBV28 with TRBJ1-6; D remains unclear. The CDR3 is 14 amino acids. Germline V gene lookup returns CDR1 MDHEN and CDR2 SYDVKM. Trimming removed 3 bases at V and 11 bases at J, with 14 bases between. The CDR3 region is CASSFPWRSPPLHF. The CDR3 DNA follows: TGTGCCAGCAGTTTCCCATGGAGGTCCCCACCCCTCCACTTT.

Details on this clone: The junction and the germline gene differ at one end; a read error may be behind it. The chain employs TRBV7-7 and TRBJ2-2; D is possibly TRBD2 (6 bases). There are 13 residues in the CDR3. Germline values: CDR1 SSHAT, CDR2 FNYEAQ (reference sequence). Written as DNA, the CDR3 is TGTGCTAGCAGCTTAGCGGCCTCGGGGGAGCTGTTTTTT. As protein: CASSLAASGELFF.

The J gene is TRBJ2-7, the V gene TRBV25-1, with D possibly being TRBD1 (6 bases). Per the germline V gene, CDR1 is MGHDK and CDR2 is SYGVNS. Trimming left V 6 bases short and J 6 bases short, with 21 bases between. This CDR3 region has 15 residues. DNA for the CDR3: TGTGCCAGCAGCTTAACGACAGGAACCGGGGTCGAGCAGTACTTC. Translated: CASSLTTGTGVEQYF.

The genes are TRBV5-1 and TRBJ2-5; 13 positions agree with TRBD2. The junction had 4 bases not matched to a gene; V was cut back by 3 bases and J by 5 bases. CDR1 and CDR2 (germline): SGHRS, YFSETQ. The CDR3 totals 15 residues. The CDR3 DNA reads as TGCGCCAGCAGCTCGACTAGCGGGGGGTTCGAGACCCAGTACTTC. It is translated as CASSSTSGGFETQYF.

The chain joins TRBV6-5 to TRBJ2-7; 12 nucleotides match TRBD2. The trim removed 6 bases at V and 5 bases at J, leaving 2 bases unmatched. The CDR3 sequence is 13 residues long. Per the germline V gene, CDR1 is MNHEY and CDR2 is SVGAGI. The CDR3 region is CASSLAGGNEQYF. DNA of the CDR3: TGTGCCAGCAGCCTAGCGGGAGGGAACGAGCAGTACTTC.

This clone turned up a few times. V usage is TRBV18 and J usage is TRBJ2-7, with D possibly matching TRBD2 (5 bases). The CDR3 spans 14 residues. Trimming took 0 bases from V and 2 from J, leaving 8 bases between them. The germline CDR1 and CDR2 sequences are KGHSH and LQKENI. CDR3 in DNA: TGTGCCAGCTCACCACCGACGGGAACCTACGAGCAGTACTTC. This sequence encodes CASSPPTGTYEQYF.

The chain carries TRBV29-1 and TRBJ2-7, with D tentatively TRBD1 (5 bases). The CDR3 loop spans 12 amino acids. V lost 7 bases, J lost 1 base, and 11 bases lay in between. The germline V gene encodes CDR1 SQVTM and CDR2 ANQGSEA. The CDR3 DNA is TGCAGCGGTGACAGACTTTCCTACGAGCAGTACTTC. Translated: CSGDRLSYEQYF.

This sequence joins TRBV9 and TRBJ2-1, with 10 bases identical to TRBD1. Trimming removed 4 bases from V and 8 bases from J; junction bases left unmatched: 15. Germline values: CDR1 SGDLS, CDR2 YYNGEE. There are 17 residues in the CDR3. CDR3 protein: CASSTPGTGVQVDEQFF. In DNA form, the CDR3 reads TGTGCCAGCAGCACCCCCGGGACAGGGGTACAAGTCGATGAGCAGTTCTTC.

This sequence joins TRBV7-2 and TRBJ1-3; no definite D call. V shed 5 bases and J shed 8 bases, with 10 bases lying between them. The germline V gene has CDR1 SGHTA and CDR2 FQGNSA. The CDR3 sequence is 12 residues long. The CDR3 DNA sequence: TGTGCCAGCAGCCCTACTTCGGACACCATATATTTT. Protein: CASSPTSDTIYF.

In this sample, this clone turned up once. This sequence joins TRBV27 and TRBJ1-6; 12 bases map to TRBD1. This CDR3 has 17 residues. Germline trimming cut 5 bases from V and 7 bases from J; bases unmatched to any gene: 9. The germline V gene encodes CDR1 MNHEY and CDR2 SMNVEV (reference sequence). CDR3 sequence reads: CASSAFRDRGPNSPLHF. CDR3 in DNA: TGTGCCAGCAGTGCCTTCCGGGACAGGGGGCCCAATTCACCCCTCCACTTT.

The rearrangement joins TRBV28 to TRBJ2-5, with D possibly being TRBD1 (6 bases). The V end lost 2 bases, the J end lost 5 bases, and 18 bases lay between the germline ends. Germline loops: CDR1 MDHEN, CDR2 SYDVKM. The CDR3 covers 16 residues. The chain's CDR3 is CASSLGWGLARETQYF. The CDR3, as DNA: TGTGCCAGCAGTTTAGGGTGGGGGCTAGCTCGGGAGACCCAGTACTTC.

The chain carries TRBV28 and TRBJ2-3; D perhaps matches TRBD2 (5 bases). From germline, CDR1 is MDHEN and CDR2 SYDVKM. The ends were cut back, 1 base at V and 1 base at J, with 12 bases in the middle. The CDR3 sequence is 16 residues long. In DNA form, the CDR3 reads TGTGCCAGCAGTTTATCCCTCTCGCGGGGCACAGATACGCAGTATTTT. Translating it yields CASSLSLSRGTDTQYF.

The chain recombines TRBV5-4 with TRBJ2-5, with D perhaps TRBD2 (5 bases). The germline V and J ends were trimmed by 3 bases and 2 bases, with 11 bases remaining between them. Germline values: CDR1 SGHNT, CDR2 YYREEE (reference sequence). CDR3 length: 14 residues. The chain's CDR3 is CASSSPGEQETQYF. In DNA, the CDR3 is TGTGCCAGCAGCTCCCCCGGGGAGCAAGAGACCCAGTACTTC.

This rearrangement joins TRBV30 to TRBJ1-3; D is unresolved. V was shortened by 4 bases and J by 0 bases, with 10 bases between the two germline ends. Germline loops: CDR1 GTSNPN, CDR2 SVGIG (reference sequence). The CDR3 totals 14 residues. CDR3 loop: CAWNRRLSGNTIYF. The DNA of the CDR3 is TGTGCCTGGAATAGGAGGCTCTCTGGAAACACCATATATTTT.

The rearrangement joins TRBV2 to TRBJ2-7, with D perhaps matching TRBD1 (5 bases). There are 13 residues in the CDR3. The V end lost 7 bases, the J end lost 3 bases, and 13 bases lay between the germline ends. Germline-derived CDR1 and CDR2 are SNHLY and FYNNEI. CDR3 DNA: TGTGCCAGCATCCCATTAGACAGCTACGAGCAGTACTTC. Protein product: CASIPLDSYEQYF.